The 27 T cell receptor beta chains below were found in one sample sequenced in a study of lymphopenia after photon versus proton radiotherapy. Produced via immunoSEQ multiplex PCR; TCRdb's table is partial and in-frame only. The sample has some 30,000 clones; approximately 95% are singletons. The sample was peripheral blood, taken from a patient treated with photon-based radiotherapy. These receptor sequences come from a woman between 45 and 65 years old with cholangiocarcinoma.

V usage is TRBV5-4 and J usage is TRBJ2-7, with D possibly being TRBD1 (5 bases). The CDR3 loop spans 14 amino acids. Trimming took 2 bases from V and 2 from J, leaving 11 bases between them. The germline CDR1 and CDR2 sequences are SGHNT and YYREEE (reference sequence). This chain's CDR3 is CASSFTLQAYEQYF. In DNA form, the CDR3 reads TGTGCCAGCAGCTTCACACTACAGGCCTACGAGCAGTACTTC.

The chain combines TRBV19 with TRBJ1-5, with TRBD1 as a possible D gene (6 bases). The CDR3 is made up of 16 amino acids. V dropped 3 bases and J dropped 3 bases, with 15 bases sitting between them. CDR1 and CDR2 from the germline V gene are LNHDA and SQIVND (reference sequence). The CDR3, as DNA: TGTGCCAGTAGTATGAACGGCAGGGGTTCCAATCAGCCCCAGCATTTT. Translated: CASSMNGRGSNQPQHF.

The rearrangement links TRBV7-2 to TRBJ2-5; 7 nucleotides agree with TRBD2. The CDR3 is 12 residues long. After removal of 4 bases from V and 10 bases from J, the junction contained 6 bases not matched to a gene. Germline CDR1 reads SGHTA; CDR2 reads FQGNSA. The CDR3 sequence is CASSSLAGDQYF. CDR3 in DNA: TGTGCCAGCAGCTCGCTGGCGGGGGACCAGTACTTC. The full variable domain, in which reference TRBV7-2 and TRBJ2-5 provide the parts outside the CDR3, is GAGVSQSPSNKVTEKGKDVELRCDPISGHTALYWYRQSLGQGLEFLIYFQGNSAPDKSGLPSDRFSAERTGGSVSTLTIQRTQQEDSAVYLCASSSLAGDQYFGPGTRLLVL.

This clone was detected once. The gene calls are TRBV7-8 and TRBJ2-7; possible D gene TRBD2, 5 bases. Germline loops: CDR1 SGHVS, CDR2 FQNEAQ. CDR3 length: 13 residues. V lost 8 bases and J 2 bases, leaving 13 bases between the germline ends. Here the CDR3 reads CASSRTGTYEQYF. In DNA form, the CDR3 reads TGTGCCAGCTCGCGGACCGGGACCTACGAGCAGTACTTC.

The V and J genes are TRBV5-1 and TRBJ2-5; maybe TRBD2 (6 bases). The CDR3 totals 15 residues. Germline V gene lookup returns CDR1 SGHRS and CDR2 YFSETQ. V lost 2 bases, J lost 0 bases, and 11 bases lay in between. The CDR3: CASSFGGVNQETQYF. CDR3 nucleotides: TGCGCCAGCAGCTTCGGGGGAGTTAACCAAGAGACCCAGTACTTC.

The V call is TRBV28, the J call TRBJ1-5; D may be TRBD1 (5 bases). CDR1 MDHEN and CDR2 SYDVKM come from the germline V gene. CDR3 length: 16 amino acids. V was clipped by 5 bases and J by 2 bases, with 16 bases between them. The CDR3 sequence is CASSRGEGWGNQPQHF. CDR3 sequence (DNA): TGTGCCAGCAGTCGGGGCGAGGGCTGGGGCAATCAGCCCCAGCATTTT.

For the CDR3, the DNA is TGTGCCAGCAGCCGCGGACGGGAAGGGGCCTACGAGCAGTACTTC. Translated, it gives CASSRGREGAYEQYF. This chain connects TRBV11-2 to TRBJ2-5; TRBD1 or TRBD2 may be the D gene (5 bases each). The J call may be mistaken, given a closer DNA end match to TRBJ2-7. CDR1 SGHAT and CDR2 FQNNGV come from the germline V gene. This CDR3 contains 15 residues.

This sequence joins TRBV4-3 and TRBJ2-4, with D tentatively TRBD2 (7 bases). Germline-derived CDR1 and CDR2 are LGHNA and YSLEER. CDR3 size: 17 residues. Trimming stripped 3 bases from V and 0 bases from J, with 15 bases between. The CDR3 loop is CASSQGAGALAKNIQYF. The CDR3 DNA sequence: TGCGCCAGCAGCCAGGGGGCGGGGGCCCTAGCCAAAAACATTCAGTACTTC.

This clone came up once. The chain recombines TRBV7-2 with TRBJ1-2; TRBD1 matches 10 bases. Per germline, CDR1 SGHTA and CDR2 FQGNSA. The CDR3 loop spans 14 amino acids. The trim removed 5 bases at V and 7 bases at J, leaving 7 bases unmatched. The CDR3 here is CASSPRQGAPGYTF. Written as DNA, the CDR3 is TGTGCCAGCAGCCCGCGACAGGGGGCGCCTGGCTACACCTTC.

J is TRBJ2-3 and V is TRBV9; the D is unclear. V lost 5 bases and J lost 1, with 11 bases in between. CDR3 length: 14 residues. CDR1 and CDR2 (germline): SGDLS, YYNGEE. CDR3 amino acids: CASSADGGTDTQYF. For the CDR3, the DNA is TGTGCCAGCAGTGCCGATGGTGGCACAGATACGCAGTATTTT.

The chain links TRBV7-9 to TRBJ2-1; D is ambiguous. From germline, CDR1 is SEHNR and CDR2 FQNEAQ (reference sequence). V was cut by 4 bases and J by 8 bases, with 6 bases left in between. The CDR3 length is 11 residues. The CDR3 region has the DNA TGTGCCAGCAGCTATCGGTATGAGCAGTTCTTC. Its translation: CASSYRYEQFF.

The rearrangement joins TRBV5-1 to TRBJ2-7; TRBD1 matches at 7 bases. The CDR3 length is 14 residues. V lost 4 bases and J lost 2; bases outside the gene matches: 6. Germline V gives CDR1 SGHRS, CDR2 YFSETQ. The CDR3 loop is CASSAWTGPYEQYF. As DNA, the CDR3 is TGCGCCAGCAGCGCGTGGACAGGACCCTACGAGCAGTACTTC. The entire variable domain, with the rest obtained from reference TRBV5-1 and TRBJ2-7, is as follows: KAGVTQTPRYLIKTRGQQVTLSCSPISGHRSVSWYQQTPGQGLQFLFEYFSETQRNKGNFPGRFSGRQFSNSRSEMNVSTLELGDSALYLCASSAWTGPYEQYFGPGTRLTVT.

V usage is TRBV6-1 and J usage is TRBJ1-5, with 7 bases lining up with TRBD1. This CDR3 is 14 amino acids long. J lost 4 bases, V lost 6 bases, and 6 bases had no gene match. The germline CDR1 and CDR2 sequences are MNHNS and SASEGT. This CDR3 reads CASSQDRANQPQHF. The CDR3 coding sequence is TGTGCCAGCAGCCAAGACAGGGCAAATCAGCCCCAGCATTTT.

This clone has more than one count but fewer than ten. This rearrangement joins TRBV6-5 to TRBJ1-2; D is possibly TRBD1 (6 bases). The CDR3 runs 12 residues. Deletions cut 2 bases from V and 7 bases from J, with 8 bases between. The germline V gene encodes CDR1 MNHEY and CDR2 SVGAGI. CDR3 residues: CASSYEGGGYTF. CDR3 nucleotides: TGTGCCAGCAGTTACGAAGGGGGTGGCTACACCTTC.

As DNA, the CDR3 is TGCGCCAGCAGAGGGGGCATGAACACTGAAGCTTTCTTT. Translating gives CASRGGMNTEAFF. The chain combines TRBV4-3 with TRBJ1-1, with 7 positions matching TRBD1. The germline gives CDR1 LGHNA, CDR2 YSLEER. V shed 6 bases and J 0 bases; nucleotides not matched to a gene: 1. The CDR3 totals 13 residues.

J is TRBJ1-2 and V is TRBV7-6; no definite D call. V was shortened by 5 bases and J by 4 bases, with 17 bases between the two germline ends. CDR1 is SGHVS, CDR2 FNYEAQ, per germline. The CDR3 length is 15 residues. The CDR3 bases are TGTGCCAGCAGCCCCTTGGGAGAATTCCCCTATGGCTACACCTTC. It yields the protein CASSPLGEFPYGYTF.

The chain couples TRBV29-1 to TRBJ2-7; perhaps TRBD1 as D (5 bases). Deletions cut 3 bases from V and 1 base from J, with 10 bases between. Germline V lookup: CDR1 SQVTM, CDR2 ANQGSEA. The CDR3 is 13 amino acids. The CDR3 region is CSVDKGSSYEQYF. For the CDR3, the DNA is TGCAGCGTTGATAAGGGGTCGTCCTACGAGCAGTACTTC.

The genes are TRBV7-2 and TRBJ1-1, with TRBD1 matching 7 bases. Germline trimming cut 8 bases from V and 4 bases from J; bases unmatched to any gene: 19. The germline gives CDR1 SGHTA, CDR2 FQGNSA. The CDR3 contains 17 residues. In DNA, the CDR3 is TGTGCCAGCCACATAGATGGGGCAGGGGGTGTTGGCACTGAAGCTTTCTTT. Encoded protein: CASHIDGAGGVGTEAFF.

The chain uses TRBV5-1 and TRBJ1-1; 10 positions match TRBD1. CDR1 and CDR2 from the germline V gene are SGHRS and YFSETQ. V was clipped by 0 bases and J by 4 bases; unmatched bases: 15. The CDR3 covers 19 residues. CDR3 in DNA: TGCGCCAGCAGCTTGGCGGGACAGGGGCCAACTAGACAGGGCACTGAAGCTTTCTTT. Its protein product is CASSLAGQGPTRQGTEAFF.

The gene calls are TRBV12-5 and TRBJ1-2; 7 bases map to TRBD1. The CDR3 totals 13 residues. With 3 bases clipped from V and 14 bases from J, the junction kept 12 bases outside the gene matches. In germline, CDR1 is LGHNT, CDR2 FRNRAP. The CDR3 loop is CASGLWDSPGKTF. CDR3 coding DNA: TGTGCTAGTGGTTTATGGGACAGCCCAGGGAAAACCTTC.

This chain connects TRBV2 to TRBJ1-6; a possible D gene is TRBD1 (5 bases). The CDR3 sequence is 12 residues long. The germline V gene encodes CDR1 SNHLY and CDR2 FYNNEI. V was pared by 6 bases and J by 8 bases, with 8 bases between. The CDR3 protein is CASRGHDSPLHF. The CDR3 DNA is TGTGCCAGCAGGGGGCACGATTCACCCCTCCACTTT.

CDR3 bases: TGTGCCAGTAGTATGGGGGGACAGGGAGGATACTCCTATAATTCACCCCTCCACTTT. Translation gives CASSMGGQGGYSYNSPLHF. V gene TRBV19 combines with J gene TRBJ1-6, with 9 nucleotides matching TRBD1. In germline, CDR1 is LNHDA, CDR2 SQIVND (reference sequence). This CDR3 spans 19 amino acids. The V segment lost 3 bases and the J segment 0 bases; nucleotides outside the gene matches: 9.

CDR3 DNA: TGTGCCAGCAGCGTGGAGGGACAGGCGTACAATGAGCAGTTCTTC. Translated, it gives CASSVEGQAYNEQFF. The chain carries TRBV9 and TRBJ2-1; TRBD1 agrees at 8 bases. The CDR3 consists of 15 residues. The germline gives CDR1 SGDLS, CDR2 YYNGEE. V was pared by 2 bases and J by 4 bases, with 5 bases of the junction left unmatched.

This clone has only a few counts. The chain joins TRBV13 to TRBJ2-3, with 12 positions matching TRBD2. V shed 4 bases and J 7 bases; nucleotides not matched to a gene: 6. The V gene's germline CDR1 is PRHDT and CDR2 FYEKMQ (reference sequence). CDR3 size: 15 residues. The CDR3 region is CASSSGGLAGYTQYF. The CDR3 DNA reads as TGTGCCAGCAGCTCCGGGGGACTAGCGGGCTATACGCAGTATTTT.

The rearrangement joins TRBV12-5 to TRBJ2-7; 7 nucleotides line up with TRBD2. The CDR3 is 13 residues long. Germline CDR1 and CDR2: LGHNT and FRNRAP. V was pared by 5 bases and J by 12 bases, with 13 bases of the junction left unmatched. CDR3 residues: CASGLSSGLGWYF. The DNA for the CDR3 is TGTGCTAGTGGTCTATCTAGCGGCCTCGGCTGGTACTTC.

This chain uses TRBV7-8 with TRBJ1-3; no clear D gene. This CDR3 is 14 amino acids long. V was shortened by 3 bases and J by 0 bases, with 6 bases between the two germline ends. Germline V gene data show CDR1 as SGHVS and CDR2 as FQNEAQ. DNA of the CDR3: TGTGCCAGCAGCTTTAGCGACTCTGGAAACACCATATATTTT. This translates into CASSFSDSGNTIYF.

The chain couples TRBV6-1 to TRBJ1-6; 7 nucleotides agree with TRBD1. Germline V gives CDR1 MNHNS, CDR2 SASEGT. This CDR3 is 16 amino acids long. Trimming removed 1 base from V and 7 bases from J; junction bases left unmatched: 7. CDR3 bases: TGTGCCAGCAGTGAAGGACAGGGCACTCTCAATTCACCCCTCCACTTT. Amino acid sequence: CASSEGQGTLNSPLHF.